The entry that follows covers one TCR beta chain sequence. The target antigen is unknown. This entry belongs to a study of T cells in localized non-small cell lung cancer. Study findings and constraints: Appearance in adjacent lung was seen for a median 57 of the top 100 tumor clones. Sequence data derive from only one tumor region, so heterogeneity remains possible.

The V gene's germline CDR1 is SGHRS and CDR2 YFSETQ. This CDR3 region has 14 residues. Trimming shortened V by 0 bases and J by 0 bases, and 6 bases separated the two germline ends. Some clones are missing from TCRdb's copy, which holds only in-frame ones; the method was immunoSEQ multiplex PCR. Of fewer than 25,000 clones in the sample, roughly nine tenths were seen once. The TCR was taken from a woman aged 35 to 69 with stage I lung adenocarcinoma. The rearrangement links TRBV5-1 to TRBJ1-1; D ambiguous. The material was peripheral blood, obtained before any cancer treatment. CDR3 in DNA: TGCGCCAGCAGCTTGGAACAAATGAACACTGAAGCTTTCTTT. As protein: CASSLEQMNTEAFF.